Given below is one T cell receptor beta chain in context. This entry is derived from a study of CD8 T cells in ankylosing spondylitis. Per germline, CDR1 LNHNV and CDR2 YYDKDF (reference sequence). V was shortened by 0 bases and J by 4 bases, with 10 bases between the two germline ends. The CDR3 is 15 residues long. TCRdb re-called the 5' RACE reads with MiXCR, one entry per CDR3 protein. Of 200,000 or so distinct CDR3 sequences listed, under 30% are singletons. This clonotype was sampled from a male donor with ankylosing spondylitis or in good health (not recorded which). The chain recombines TRBV15 with TRBJ1-5; no clear D. The sequencing sample was made of blood, either unsorted or a sorted T cell fraction (not recorded which). CDR3 bases: TGTGCCACCAGCAGAGATAGGCAGAAGAATCAGCCCCAGCATTTT. Protein sequence: CATSRDRQKNQPQHF.